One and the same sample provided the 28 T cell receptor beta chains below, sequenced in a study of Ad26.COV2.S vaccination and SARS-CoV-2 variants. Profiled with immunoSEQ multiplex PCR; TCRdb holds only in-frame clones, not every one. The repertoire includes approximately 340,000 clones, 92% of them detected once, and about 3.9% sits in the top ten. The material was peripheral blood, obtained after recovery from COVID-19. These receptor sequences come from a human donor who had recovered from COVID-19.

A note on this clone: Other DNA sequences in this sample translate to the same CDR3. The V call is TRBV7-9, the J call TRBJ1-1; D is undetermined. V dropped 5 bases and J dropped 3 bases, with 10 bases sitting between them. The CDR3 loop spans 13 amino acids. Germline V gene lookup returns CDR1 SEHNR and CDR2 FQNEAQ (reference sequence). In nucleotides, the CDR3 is TGTGCCAGCAGCCTCTCGGGTTACACTGAAGCTTTCTTT. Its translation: CASSLSGYTEAFF.

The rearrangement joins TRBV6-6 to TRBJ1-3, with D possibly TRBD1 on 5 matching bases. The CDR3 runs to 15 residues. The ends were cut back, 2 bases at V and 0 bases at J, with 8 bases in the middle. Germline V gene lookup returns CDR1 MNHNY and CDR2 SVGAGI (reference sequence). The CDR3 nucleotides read TGTGCCAGCAGTTACAGACAGTTCTCTGGAAACACCATATATTTT. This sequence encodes CASSYRQFSGNTIYF.

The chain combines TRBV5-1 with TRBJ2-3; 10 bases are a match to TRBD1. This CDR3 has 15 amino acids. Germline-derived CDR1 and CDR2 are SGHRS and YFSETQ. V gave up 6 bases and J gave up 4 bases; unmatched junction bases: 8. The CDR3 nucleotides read TGCGCCAGCAACCCGGGACAGGGGCAGGCAGATACGCAGTATTTT. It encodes CASNPGQGQADTQYF.

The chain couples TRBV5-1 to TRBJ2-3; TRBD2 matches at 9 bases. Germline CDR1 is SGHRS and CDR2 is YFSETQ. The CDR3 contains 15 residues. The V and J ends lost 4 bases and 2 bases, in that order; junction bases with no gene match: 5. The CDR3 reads CASSQGLAHTDTQYF. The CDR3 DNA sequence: TGCGCCAGCAGCCAGGGACTAGCACACACAGATACGCAGTATTTT. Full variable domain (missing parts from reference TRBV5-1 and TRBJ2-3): KAGVTQTPRYLIKTRGQQVTLSCSPISGHRSVSWYQQTPGQGLQFLFEYFSETQRNKGNFPGRFSGRQFSNSRSEMNVSTLELGDSALYLCASSQGLAHTDTQYFGPGTRLTVL.

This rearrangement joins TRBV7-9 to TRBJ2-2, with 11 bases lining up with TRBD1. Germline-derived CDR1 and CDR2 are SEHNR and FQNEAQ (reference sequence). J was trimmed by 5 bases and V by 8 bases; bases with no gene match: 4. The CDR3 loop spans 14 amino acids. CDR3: CASVRDRGTGELFF. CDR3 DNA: TGTGCCAGCGTCCGGGACAGGGGGACCGGGGAGCTGTTTTTT.

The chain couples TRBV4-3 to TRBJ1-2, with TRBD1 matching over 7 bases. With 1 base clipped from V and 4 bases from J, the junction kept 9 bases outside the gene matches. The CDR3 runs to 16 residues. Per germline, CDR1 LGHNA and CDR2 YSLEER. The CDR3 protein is CASSQGPNRGLYGYTF. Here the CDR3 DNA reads TGCGCCAGCAGCCAAGGACCCAACAGGGGTCTCTATGGCTACACCTTC.

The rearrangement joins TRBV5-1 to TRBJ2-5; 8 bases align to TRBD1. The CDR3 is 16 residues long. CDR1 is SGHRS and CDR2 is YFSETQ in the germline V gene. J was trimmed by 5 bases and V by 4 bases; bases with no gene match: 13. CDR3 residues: CASSAALRGQTETQYF. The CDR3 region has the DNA TGCGCCAGCAGCGCCGCGCTCAGGGGGCAAACGGAGACCCAGTACTTC.

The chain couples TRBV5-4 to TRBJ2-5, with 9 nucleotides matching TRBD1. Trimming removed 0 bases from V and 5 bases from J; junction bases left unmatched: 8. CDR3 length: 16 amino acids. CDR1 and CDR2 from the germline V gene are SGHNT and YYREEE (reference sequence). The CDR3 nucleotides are TGTGCCAGCAGCTTGGGGGGGCACAGGGGGCGGGAGACCCAGTACTTC. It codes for CASSLGGHRGRETQYF.

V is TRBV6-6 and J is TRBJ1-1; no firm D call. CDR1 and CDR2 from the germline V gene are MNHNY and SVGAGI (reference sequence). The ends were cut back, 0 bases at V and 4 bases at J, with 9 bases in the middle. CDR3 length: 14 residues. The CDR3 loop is CASSYSPGSTEAFF. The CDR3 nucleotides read TGTGCCAGCAGTTACTCACCGGGGAGCACTGAAGCTTTCTTT.

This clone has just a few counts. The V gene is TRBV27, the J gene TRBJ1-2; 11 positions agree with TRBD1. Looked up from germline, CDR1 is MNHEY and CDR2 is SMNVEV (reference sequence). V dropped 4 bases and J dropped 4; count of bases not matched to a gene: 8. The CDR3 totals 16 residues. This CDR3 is CASSSRTGGPFYGYTF. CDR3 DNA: TGTGCCAGCAGTTCCCGGACAGGGGGCCCGTTCTATGGCTACACCTTC.

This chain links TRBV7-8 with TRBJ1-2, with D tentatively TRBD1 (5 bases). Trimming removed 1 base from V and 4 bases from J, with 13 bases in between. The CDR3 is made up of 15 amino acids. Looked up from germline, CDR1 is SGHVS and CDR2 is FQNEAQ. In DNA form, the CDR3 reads TGTGCCAGCAGCTTAGATGGCAGGGTCTTCTATGGCTACACCTTC. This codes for CASSLDGRVFYGYTF.

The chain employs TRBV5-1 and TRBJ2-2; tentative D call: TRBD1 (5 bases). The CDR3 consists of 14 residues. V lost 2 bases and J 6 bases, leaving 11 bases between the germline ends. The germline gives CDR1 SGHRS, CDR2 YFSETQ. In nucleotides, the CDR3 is TGCGCCAGCAGCTTCGCAGGGTTGGCCGGGGAGCTGTTTTTT. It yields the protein CASSFAGLAGELFF.

The CDR3 region has the DNA TGTGCCAGCAGATATTCCACAAGGACGATTTACGAGCAGTACTTC. This codes for CASRYSTRTIYEQYF. This chain joins TRBV6-5 and TRBJ2-7; D remains unclear. The CDR3 spans 15 residues. In germline, CDR1 is MNHEY, CDR2 SVGAGI. V lost 6 bases, J lost 4 bases, and 19 bases lay in between.

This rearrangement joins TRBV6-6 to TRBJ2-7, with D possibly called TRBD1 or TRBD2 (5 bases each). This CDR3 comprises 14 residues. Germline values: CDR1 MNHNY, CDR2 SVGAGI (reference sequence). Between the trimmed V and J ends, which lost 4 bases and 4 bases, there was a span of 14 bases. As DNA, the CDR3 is TGTGCCAGCAGTTTTCGAGGGGCCGGGTACGAGCAGTACTTC. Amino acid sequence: CASSFRGAGYEQYF.

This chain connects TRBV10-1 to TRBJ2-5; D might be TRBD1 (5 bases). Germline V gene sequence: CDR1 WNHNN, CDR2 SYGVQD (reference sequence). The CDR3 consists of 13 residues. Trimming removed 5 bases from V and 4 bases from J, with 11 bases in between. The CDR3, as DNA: TGCGCCAGCAGTCCAGGGATGTTAGAGACCCAGTACTTC. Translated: CASSPGMLETQYF.

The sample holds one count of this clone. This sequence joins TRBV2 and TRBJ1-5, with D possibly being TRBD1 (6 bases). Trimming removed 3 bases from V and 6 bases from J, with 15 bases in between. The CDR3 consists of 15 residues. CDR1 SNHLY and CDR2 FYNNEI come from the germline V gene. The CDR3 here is CASSEALGASQPQHF. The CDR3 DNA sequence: TGTGCCAGCAGTGAGGCTCTGGGGGCGAGTCAGCCCCAGCATTTT.

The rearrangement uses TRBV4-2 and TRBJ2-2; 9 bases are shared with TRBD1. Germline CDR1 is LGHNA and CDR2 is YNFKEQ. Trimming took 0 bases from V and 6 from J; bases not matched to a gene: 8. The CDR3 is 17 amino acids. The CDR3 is CASSQEGTGFVSGELFF. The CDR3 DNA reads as TGTGCCAGCAGCCAAGAGGGGACAGGGTTTGTGTCCGGGGAGCTGTTTTTT.

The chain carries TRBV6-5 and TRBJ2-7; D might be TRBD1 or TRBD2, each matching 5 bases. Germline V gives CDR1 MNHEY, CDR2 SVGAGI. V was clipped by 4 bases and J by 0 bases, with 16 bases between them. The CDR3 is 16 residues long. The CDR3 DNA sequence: TGTGCCAGCAGTTCCCCGGGGACCTCTCTCTCCTACGAGCAGTACTTC. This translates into CASSSPGTSLSYEQYF.

As DNA, the CDR3 is TGTGCCAGCAGCTTAGATCTGCCGGGAGCTGGAAACACCATATATTTT. Translation: CASSLDLPGAGNTIYF. The chain carries TRBV11-2 and TRBJ1-3; no clear D. Trimming took 0 bases from V and 2 from J, leaving 11 bases between them. Germline CDR1 SGHAT, CDR2 FQNNGV. The CDR3 sequence is 16 residues long.

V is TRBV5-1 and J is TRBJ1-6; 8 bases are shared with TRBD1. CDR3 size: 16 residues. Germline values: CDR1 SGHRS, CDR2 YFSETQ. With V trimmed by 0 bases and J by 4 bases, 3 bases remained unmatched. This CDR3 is CASSLGDRSYNSPLHF. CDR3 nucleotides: TGCGCCAGCAGCTTGGGGGACAGGAGTTATAATTCACCCCTCCACTTT.

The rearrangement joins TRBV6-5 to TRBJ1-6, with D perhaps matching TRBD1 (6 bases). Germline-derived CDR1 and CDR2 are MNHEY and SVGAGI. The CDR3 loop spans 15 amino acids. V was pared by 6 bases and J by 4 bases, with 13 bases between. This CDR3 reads CASSATGTYNSPLHF. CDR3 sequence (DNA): TGTGCCAGCAGCGCGACAGGAACATATAATTCACCCCTCCACTTT.

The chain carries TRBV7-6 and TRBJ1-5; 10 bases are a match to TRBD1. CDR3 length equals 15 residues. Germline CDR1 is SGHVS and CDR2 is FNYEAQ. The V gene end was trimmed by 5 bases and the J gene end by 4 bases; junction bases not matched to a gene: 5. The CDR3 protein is CASSRGTGANQPQHF. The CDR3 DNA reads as TGTGCCAGCAGCCGTGGGACAGGGGCTAATCAGCCCCAGCATTTT.

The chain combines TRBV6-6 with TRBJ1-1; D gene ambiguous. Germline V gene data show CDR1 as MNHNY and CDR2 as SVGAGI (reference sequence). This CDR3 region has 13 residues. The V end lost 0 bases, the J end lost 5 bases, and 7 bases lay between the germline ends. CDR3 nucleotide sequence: TGTGCCAGCAGTTACTCGAAAGGGACTGAAGCTTTCTTT. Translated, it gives CASSYSKGTEAFF.

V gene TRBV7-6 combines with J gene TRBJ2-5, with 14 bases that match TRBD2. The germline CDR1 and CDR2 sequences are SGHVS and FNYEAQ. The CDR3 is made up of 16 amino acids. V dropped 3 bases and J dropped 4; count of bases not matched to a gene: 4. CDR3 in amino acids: CASSLMTSGGAETQYF. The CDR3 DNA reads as TGTGCCAGCAGCTTGATGACTAGCGGGGGGGCAGAGACCCAGTACTTC.

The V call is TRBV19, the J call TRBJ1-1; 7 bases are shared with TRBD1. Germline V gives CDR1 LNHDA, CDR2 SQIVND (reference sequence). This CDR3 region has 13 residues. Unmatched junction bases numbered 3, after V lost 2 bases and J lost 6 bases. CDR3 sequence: CASSIRDSSEAFF. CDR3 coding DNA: TGTGCCAGTAGTATAAGGGACAGTTCTGAAGCTTTCTTT.

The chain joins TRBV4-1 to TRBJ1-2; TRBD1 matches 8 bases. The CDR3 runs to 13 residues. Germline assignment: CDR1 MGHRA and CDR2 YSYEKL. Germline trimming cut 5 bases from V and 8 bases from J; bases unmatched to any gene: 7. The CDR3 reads CASSSTGVGGYTF. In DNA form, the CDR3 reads TGCGCCAGCAGCTCGACAGGGGTTGGAGGCTACACCTTC.

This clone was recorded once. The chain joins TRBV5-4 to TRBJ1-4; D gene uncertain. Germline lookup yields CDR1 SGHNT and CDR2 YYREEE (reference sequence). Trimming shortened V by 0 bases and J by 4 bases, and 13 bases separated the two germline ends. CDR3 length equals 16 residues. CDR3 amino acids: CASSLDPGRLNEKLFF. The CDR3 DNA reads TGTGCCAGCAGCTTGGACCCCGGACGGCTTAATGAAAAACTGTTTTTT.

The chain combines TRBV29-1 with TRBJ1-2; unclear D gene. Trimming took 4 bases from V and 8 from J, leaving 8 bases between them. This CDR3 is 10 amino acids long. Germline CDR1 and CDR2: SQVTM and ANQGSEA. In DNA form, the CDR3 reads TGCAGCGTTGGGCCCGAAGGCTACACCTTC. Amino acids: CSVGPEGYTF.